The clone carrying this T cell receptor beta chain was counted at least ten times. Its cognate antigen is unknown. The J segment lost 3 bases and the V segment lost 9 bases, leaving 7 bases of the junction unmatched. This CDR3 is built from 14 residues. Germline values: CDR1 MDHEN, CDR2 SYDVKM. The sample comes from a study of human T cells and chemical hapten exposure. Whole-study context: Mainly, slight library volume differences in the pool made TCR yields vary. Findings of the study overall: The study found that DPC sensitization did not change TCRs above 1 in 1000 frequency.

Via MiXCR, TCRdb re-called the RACE reads, giving one row per CDR3 protein. The sample holds 110,000 to 150,000 distinct CDR3 sequences, about an eighth seen once. Documented time point: patch test 2, 6 weeks after DPC sensitization. Described treatment: therapeutic diphenylcyclopropenone sensitization with weekly scalp DPC. This clonotype was sampled from a woman aged 45-65 years with alopecia areata. Some clones in this sample may be carry-over from other donors' samples. Sequencing used whole blood, obtained in connection with sensitization to the hapten diphenylcyclopropenone (DPC). The chain joins TRBV28 to TRBJ2-7; 11 positions agree with TRBD2. CDR3 protein: CASLAGTSGYEQYF. The CDR3 DNA sequence: TGTGCCAGTTTGGCCGGGACTAGCGGCTACGAGCAGTACTTC. Full variable domain (remainder filled in from reference TRBV28 and TRBJ2-7): DVKVTQSSRYLVKRTGEKVFLECVQDMDHENMFWYRQDPGLGLRLIYFSYDVKMKEKGDIPEGYSVSREKKERFSLILESASTNQTSMYLCASLAGTSGYEQYFGPGTRLTVT.